These 3 T cell receptor beta chains were all obtained from the same sample, sequenced in a study of neurological immune-mediated disorders. One entry per CDR3 protein results from TCRdb running MiXCR on the 5' RACE reads. The sample lists roughly 100,000 distinct CDR3 sequences, roughly 3.3% seen once, with just under 3% in the top ten. Input material: PBMCs. The source is a woman in her fifties or sixties with multiple sclerosis.

This clonotype has a count of ten or more. This chain joins TRBV12-3 or TRBV12-4 and TRBJ1-1; a possible D gene is TRBD1 (5 bases). The V and J ends lost 3 bases and 3 bases respectively, with 11 bases between them. The CDR3 is made up of 14 amino acids. CDR3 sequence: CASSFYRRDTEAFF. As DNA, the CDR3 is TGTGCCAGCAGTTTCTACAGGAGGGACACTGAAGCTTTCTTT.

Many counts were recorded for this clonotype. The rearrangement links TRBV20-1 to TRBJ1-1; maybe TRBD1 (5 bases). Germline loops: CDR1 DFQATT, CDR2 SNEGSKA (reference sequence). The germline V and J ends were trimmed by 3 bases and 5 bases, with 16 bases remaining between them. The CDR3 length is 14 residues. The DNA for the CDR3 is TGCAGTGCTAGTATTACCGTTCGGGGGACTGAAGCTTTCTTT. Its protein is CSASITVRGTEAFF.

This clonotype was counted many times. This chain uses TRBV20-1 with TRBJ2-5, with a possible D match to TRBD1 (5 bases). Trimming cost V 5 bases and J 7 bases, with 8 bases left between them. The germline CDR1 and CDR2 sequences are DFQATT and SNEGSKA (reference sequence). The CDR3 sequence is 10 residues long. CDR3: CSAPRGTQYF. The DNA for the CDR3 is TGCAGTGCTCCAAGGGGGACCCAGTACTTC.